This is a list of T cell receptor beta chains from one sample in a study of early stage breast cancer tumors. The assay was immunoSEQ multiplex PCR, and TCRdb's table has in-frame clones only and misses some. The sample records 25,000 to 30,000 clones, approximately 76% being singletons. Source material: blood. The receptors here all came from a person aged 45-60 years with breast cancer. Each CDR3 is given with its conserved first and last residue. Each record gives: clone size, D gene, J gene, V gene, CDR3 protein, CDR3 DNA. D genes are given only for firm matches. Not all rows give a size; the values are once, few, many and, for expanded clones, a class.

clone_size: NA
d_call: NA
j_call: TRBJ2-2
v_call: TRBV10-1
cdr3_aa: CASSDIQETGELFF
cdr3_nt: TGCGCCAGCAGTGATATTCAGGAGACCGGGGAGCTGTTTTTT

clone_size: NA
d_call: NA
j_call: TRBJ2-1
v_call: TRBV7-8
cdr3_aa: CASSGGTYNEQFF
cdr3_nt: TGTGCCAGCAGTGGTGGGACCTACAATGAGCAGTTCTTC

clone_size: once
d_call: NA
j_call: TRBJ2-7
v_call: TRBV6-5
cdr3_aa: CASMDSWSEQYF
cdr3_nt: TGTGCCAGCATGGACAGCTGGTCCGAGCAGTACTTC

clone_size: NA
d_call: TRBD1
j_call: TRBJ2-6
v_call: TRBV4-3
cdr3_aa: CASSQGVGTGGQMPSGANVLTF
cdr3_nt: TGCGCCAGCAGCCAAGGGGTCGGGACAGGGGGGCAGATGCCCTCTGGGGCCAACGTCCTGACTTTC

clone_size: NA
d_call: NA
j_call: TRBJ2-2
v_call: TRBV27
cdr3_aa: CASSWDRRNTGELFF
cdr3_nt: TGTGCCAGCAGTTGGGACCGGAGGAACACCGGGGAGCTGTTTTTT

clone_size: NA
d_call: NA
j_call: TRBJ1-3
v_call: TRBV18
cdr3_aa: CASSPETGTSGNTIYF
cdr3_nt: TGTGCCAGCTCACCAGAGACAGGCACCTCTGGAAACACCATATATTTT

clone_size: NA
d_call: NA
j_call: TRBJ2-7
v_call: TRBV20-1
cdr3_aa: CSARDNYEQYF
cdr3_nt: TGCAGTGCTAGGGACAACTACGAGCAGTACTTC

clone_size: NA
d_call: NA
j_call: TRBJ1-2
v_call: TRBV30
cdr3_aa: CAWSPQGEGYTF
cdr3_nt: TGTGCCTGGAGTCCCCAGGGAGAAGGCTACACCTTC

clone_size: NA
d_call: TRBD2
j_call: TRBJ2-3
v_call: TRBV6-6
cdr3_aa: CASTSGPNTDTQYF
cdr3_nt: TGTGCCAGCACTAGCGGGCCCAACACAGATACGCAGTATTTT

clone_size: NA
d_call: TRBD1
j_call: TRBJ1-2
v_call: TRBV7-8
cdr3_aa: CASSFTGGIDGYTF
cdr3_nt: TGTGCCAGCAGCTTTACAGGGGGTATCGATGGCTACACCTTC

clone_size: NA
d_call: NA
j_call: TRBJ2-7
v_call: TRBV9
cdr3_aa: CASSVTPQGYEQYF
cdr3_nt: TGTGCCAGCAGCGTAACGCCTCAGGGCTACGAGCAGTACTTC

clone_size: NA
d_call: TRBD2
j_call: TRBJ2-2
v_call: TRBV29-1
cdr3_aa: CSVEGLANTGELFF
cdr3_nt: TGCAGCGTTGAGGGACTAGCGAACACCGGGGAGCTGTTTTTT

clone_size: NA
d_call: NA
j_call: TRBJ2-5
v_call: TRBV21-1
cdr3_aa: CASSRLGTEETQYF
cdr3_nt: TGTGCCAGCAGTCGATTAGGAACAGAAGAGACCCAGTACTTC

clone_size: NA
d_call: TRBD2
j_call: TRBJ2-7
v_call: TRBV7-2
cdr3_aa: CASSLNGGGSYEQYF
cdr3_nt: TGTGCCAGCAGCTTAAACGGCGGGGGCTCCTACGAGCAGTACTTC

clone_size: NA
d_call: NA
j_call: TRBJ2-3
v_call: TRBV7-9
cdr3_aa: CASSLPSTDTQYF
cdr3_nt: TGTGCCAGCAGCTTACCTAGCACAGATACGCAGTATTTT

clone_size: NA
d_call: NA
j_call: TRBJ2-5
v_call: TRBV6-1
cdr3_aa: CASLVDTQETQYF
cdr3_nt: TGTGCCAGTTTAGTGGACACCCAAGAGACCCAGTACTTC

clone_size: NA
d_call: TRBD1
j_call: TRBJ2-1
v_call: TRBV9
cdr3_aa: CASSVTGVPYNEQFF
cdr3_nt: TGTGCCAGCAGCGTGACAGGGGTACCCTACAATGAGCAGTTCTTC

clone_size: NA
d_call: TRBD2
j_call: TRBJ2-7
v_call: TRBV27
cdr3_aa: CASRLTSGRYEQYF
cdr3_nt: TGTGCCAGCAGGCTGACTAGCGGGAGATACGAGCAGTACTTC

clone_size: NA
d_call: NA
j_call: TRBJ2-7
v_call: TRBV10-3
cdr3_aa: CAISESGEQYF
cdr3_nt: TGTGCCATCAGTGAGTCGGGCGAGCAGTACTTC

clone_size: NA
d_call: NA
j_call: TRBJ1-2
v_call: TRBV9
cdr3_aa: CASSESDGANYGYTF
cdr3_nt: TGTGCCAGCAGCGAATCCGACGGAGCTAACTATGGCTACACCTTC